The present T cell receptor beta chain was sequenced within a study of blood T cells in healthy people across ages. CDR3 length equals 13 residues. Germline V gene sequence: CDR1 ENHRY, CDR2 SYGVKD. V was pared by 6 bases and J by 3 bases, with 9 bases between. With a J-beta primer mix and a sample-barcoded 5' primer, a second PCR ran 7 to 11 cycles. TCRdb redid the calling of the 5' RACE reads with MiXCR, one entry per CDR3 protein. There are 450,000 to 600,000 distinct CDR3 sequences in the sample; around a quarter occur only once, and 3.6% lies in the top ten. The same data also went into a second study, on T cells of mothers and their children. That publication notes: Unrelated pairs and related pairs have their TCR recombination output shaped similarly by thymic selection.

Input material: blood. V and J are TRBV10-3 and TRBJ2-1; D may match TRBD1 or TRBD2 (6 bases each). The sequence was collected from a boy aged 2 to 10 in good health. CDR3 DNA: TGTGCCATCAGCGGGGGCGACTACAATGAGCAGTTCTTC. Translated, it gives CAISGGDYNEQFF.